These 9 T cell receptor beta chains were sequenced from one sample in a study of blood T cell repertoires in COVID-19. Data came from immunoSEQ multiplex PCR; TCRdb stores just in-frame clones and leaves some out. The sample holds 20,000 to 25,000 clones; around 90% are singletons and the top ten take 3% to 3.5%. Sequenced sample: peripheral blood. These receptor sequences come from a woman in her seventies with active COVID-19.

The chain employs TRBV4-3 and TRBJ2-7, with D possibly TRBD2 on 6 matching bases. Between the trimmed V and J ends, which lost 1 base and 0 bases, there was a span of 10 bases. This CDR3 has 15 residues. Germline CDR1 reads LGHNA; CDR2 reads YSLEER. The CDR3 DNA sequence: TGCGCCAGCAGCCAAGGGCGCGGGGCCTCCTACGAGCAGTACTTC. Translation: CASSQGRGASYEQYF.

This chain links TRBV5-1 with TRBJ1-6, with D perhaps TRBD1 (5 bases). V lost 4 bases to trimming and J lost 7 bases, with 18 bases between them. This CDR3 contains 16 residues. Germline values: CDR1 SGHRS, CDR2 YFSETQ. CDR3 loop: CASSLTPGGSNSPLHF. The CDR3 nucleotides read TGCGCCAGCAGCCTAACACCGGGGGGGTCCAATTCACCCCTCCACTTT. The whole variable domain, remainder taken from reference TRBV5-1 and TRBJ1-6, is KAGVTQTPRYLIKTRGQQVTLSCSPISGHRSVSWYQQTPGQGLQFLFEYFSETQRNKGNFPGRFSGRQFSNSRSEMNVSTLELGDSALYLCASSLTPGGSNSPLHFGNGTRLTVT.

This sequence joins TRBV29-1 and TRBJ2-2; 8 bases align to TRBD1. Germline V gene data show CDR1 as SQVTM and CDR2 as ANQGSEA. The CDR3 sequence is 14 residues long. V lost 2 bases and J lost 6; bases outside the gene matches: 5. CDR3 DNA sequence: TGCAGCGTTGAAATGACAGGGGATCCCGGGGAGCTGTTTTTT. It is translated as CSVEMTGDPGELFF.

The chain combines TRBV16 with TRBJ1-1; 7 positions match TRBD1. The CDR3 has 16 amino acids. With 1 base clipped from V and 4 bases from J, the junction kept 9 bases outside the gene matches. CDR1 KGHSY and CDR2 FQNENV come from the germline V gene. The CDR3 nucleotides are TGTGCCAGCAGCCAATTCTCGGAGGGGGCTGGCACTGAAGCTTTCTTT. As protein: CASSQFSEGAGTEAFF.

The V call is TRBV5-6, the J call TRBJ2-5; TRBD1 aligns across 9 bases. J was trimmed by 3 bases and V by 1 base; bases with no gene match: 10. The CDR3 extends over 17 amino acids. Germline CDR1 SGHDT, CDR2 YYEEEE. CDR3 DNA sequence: TGTGCCAGCAGCTTGAATACCGGACAGGGGAATAAAGAGACCCAGTACTTC. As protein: CASSLNTGQGNKETQYF.

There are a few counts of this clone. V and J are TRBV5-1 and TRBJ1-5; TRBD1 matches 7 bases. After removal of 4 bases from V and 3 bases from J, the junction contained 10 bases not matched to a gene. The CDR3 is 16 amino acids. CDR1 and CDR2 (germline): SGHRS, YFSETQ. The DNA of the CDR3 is TGCGCCAGCAGCGAACTGGGGCAGGGGGTCAATCAGCCCCAGCATTTT. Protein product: CASSELGQGVNQPQHF.

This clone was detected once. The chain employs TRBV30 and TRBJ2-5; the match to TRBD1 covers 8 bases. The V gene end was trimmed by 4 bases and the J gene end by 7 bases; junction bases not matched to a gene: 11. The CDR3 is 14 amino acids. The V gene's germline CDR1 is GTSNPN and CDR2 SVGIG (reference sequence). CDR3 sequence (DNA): TGTGCCTGGAATACAGTACAGGGGGTGGGGACCCAGTACTTC. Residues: CAWNTVQGVGTQYF.

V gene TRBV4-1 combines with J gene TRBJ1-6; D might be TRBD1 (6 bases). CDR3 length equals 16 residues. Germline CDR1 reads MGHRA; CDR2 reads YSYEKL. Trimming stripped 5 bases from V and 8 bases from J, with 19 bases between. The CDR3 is CASSGKGGTYDSPLHF. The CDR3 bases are TGCGCCAGCAGCGGAAAGGGGGGGACGTATGATTCACCCCTCCACTTT.

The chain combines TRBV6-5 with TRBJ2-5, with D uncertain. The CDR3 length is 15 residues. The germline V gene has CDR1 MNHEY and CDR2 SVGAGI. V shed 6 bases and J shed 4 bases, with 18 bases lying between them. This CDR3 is CASSRLGETGETQYF. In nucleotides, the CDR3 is TGTGCCAGCAGCCGCCTAGGAGAAACGGGAGAGACCCAGTACTTC.